The 27 T cell receptor beta chains below all came from one sample that was sequenced in a study of control samples from healthy donors and cancer patients. Profiled with immunoSEQ multiplex PCR; TCRdb holds only in-frame clones, not every one. The sample has some 150,000 clones, under 96% seen once. The source material was blood. All receptors derive from a woman in her twenties or thirties in good health.

V gene TRBV9 combines with J gene TRBJ2-7; no clear D gene. Germline loops: CDR1 SGDLS, CDR2 YYNGEE. The V and J ends lost 0 bases and 6 bases respectively, with 7 bases between them. This CDR3 is built from 12 residues. The CDR3: CASSVVQTEQYF. The CDR3, as DNA: TGTGCCAGCAGCGTAGTGCAGACCGAGCAGTACTTC.

The J gene is TRBJ2-7, the V gene TRBV5-1; 7 bases fit TRBD1. Germline V gene lookup returns CDR1 SGHRS and CDR2 YFSETQ. Trimming cost V 0 bases and J 5 bases; bases outside gene matches: 8. The CDR3 covers 15 residues. The CDR3 DNA reads as TGCGCCAGCAGCTTGGAAGGGGGCGACTTCCACGAGCAGTACTTC. Amino acid sequence: CASSLEGGDFHEQYF.

The rearrangement joins TRBV27 to TRBJ2-7; weak D call: TRBD2 (6 bases). Trimming stripped 6 bases from V and 0 bases from J, with 12 bases between. Germline V gene lookup returns CDR1 MNHEY and CDR2 SMNVEV (reference sequence). The CDR3 length is 14 residues. The CDR3 DNA reads TGTGCCAGCAGCCCGGGACTGAGCTCCTACGAGCAGTACTTC. It codes for CASSPGLSSYEQYF.

The CDR3 spells CASSVYGPGNTEAFF. In DNA, the CDR3 is TGTGCCAGCAGTGTTTACGGCCCAGGGAACACTGAAGCTTTCTTT. The gene calls are TRBV2 and TRBJ1-1; D not certain. The V end lost 4 bases, the J end lost 1 base, and 13 bases lay between the germline ends. The CDR3 is 15 residues long. Germline V CDR1 and CDR2: SNHLY, FYNNEI.

The chain employs TRBV10-2 and TRBJ1-6; D not resolved. CDR1 WSHSY and CDR2 SAAADI come from the germline V gene. The germline V and J ends were trimmed by 5 bases and 7 bases, with 6 bases remaining between them. This CDR3 contains 12 residues. The DNA of the CDR3 is TGCGCCAGCAGTACCTCAAATTCACCCCTCCACTTT. Translation gives CASSTSNSPLHF.

V gene TRBV19 combines with J gene TRBJ1-6; no definite D call. The germline V gene encodes CDR1 LNHDA and CDR2 SQIVND (reference sequence). CDR3 size: 12 residues. CDR3 in DNA: TGTGGATCTAGCTCCTATAATTCACCCCTCCACTTT. Protein product: CGSSSYNSPLHF.

CDR3 bases: TGTGCCAGCAGTTACCCCCAGGGAGAGTATCAGCCCCAGCATTTT. It translates to CASSYPQGEYQPQHF. This chain uses TRBV6-6 with TRBJ1-5, with D maybe TRBD1 (5 bases). Germline V CDR1 and CDR2: MNHNY, SVGAGI (reference sequence). V lost 2 bases and J lost 5, with 13 bases in between. This CDR3 spans 15 amino acids.

The gene calls are TRBV10-2 and TRBJ2-2, with TRBD2 matching over 12 bases. The CDR3 covers 14 residues. V shed 2 bases, J shed 14 bases, and the junction held 6 bases outside the gene matches. Germline V gene data show CDR1 as WSHSY and CDR2 as SAAADI. The CDR3 spells CASSERTSGTTLFF. DNA of the CDR3: TGCGCCAGCAGTGAGCGGACTAGCGGGACCACCCTGTTTTTT.

The J gene is TRBJ1-6, the V gene TRBV4-2, with TRBD1 matching 9 bases. CDR1 and CDR2 from the germline V gene are LGHNA and YNFKEQ. This CDR3 spans 17 amino acids. V gave up 0 bases and J gave up 9 bases; unmatched junction bases: 9. CDR3: CASSQDHRQGVGSPLHF. DNA for the CDR3: TGTGCCAGCAGCCAAGATCATCGACAGGGGGTTGGTTCACCCCTCCACTTT.

The chain is built from TRBV11-2 and TRBJ2-4, with D possibly TRBD2 on 6 matching bases. CDR1 and CDR2 from the germline V gene are SGHAT and FQNNGV. CDR3 length equals 14 residues. V was trimmed by 1 base and J by 6 bases, leaving 10 bases between them. The CDR3 region has the DNA TGTGCCAGCAGCTTAGCGGCTAGCGTAAACATTCAGTACTTC. Amino acids: CASSLAASVNIQYF.

The chain uses TRBV6-5 and TRBJ2-2; D is ambiguous. The CDR3 is made up of 15 amino acids. Germline values: CDR1 MNHEY, CDR2 SVGAGI. V lost 0 bases and J lost 2, with 7 bases in between. CDR3 region: CASSYSTGNTGELFF. CDR3 in DNA: TGTGCCAGCAGTTACTCGACGGGTAACACCGGGGAGCTGTTTTTT.

V and J are TRBV4-1 and TRBJ1-1; D remains ambiguous. Germline CDR1 is MGHRA and CDR2 is YSYEKL. This CDR3 contains 14 residues. Trimming pared 4 bases from V and 3 bases from J, leaving 12 bases between. CDR3 region: CASSPKWRDTEAFF. CDR3 bases: TGCGCCAGCAGCCCCAAGTGGAGGGACACTGAAGCTTTCTTT.

The chain couples TRBV6-2 or TRBV6-3 to TRBJ1-5; TRBD1 agrees at 10 bases. The CDR3 spans 13 residues. Per germline, CDR1 MNHEY and CDR2 SVGEGT. V shed 5 bases, J shed 6 bases, and the junction held 1 base outside the gene matches. Written as DNA, the CDR3 is TGTGCCAGCAGTGGACAGGGGGGTCAGCCCCAGCATTTT. Translated: CASSGQGGQPQHF.

The J gene is TRBJ1-6, the V gene TRBV6-6; D call uncertain. The CDR3 is 13 residues long. CDR1 and CDR2 from the germline V gene are MNHNY and SVGAGI (reference sequence). Between the trimmed V and J ends, which lost 0 bases and 7 bases, there was a span of 4 bases. DNA for the CDR3: TGTGCCAGCAGTTACTCGGGGAATTCACCCCTCCACTTT. Translating it yields CASSYSGNSPLHF.

The CDR3 DNA reads as TGTGCCAGCAGCTTACCCCGCGGGGGGAAGGACACTGAAGCTTTCTTT. This gives the protein CASSLPRGGKDTEAFF. The rearrangement uses TRBV7-9 and TRBJ1-1; possible D gene TRBD1, 5 bases. V dropped 2 bases and J dropped 3 bases, with 16 bases sitting between them. Germline lookup yields CDR1 SEHNR and CDR2 FQNEAQ (reference sequence). The CDR3 runs 16 residues.

The chain recombines TRBV7-6 with TRBJ2-7; TRBD2 matches 8 bases. Germline loops: CDR1 SGHVS, CDR2 FNYEAQ. Trimming cost V 2 bases and J 2 bases; bases outside gene matches: 14. This CDR3 region has 18 residues. CDR3 residues: CASSLSPGGDRITYEQYF. CDR3 nucleotide sequence: TGTGCCAGCAGCTTATCCCCGGGGGGGGACCGAATAACCTACGAGCAGTACTTC.

The CDR3 reads CASRTGESNSPLHF. The CDR3 bases are TGTGCCAGCAGGACCGGGGAATCTAATTCACCCCTCCACTTT. The chain employs TRBV6-6 and TRBJ1-6; unclear D gene. Germline CDR1 MNHNY, CDR2 SVGAGI (reference sequence). The CDR3 contains 14 residues. Deletions cut 6 bases from V and 6 bases from J, with 12 bases between.

This chain uses TRBV5-6 with TRBJ2-1, with 8 bases fitting TRBD2. Germline CDR1 SGHDT, CDR2 YYEEEE. This CDR3 region has 15 residues. V gave up 5 bases and J gave up 2 bases; unmatched junction bases: 6. CDR3 in amino acids: CASRDGGAAYNEQFF. CDR3 DNA sequence: TGTGCCAGCAGGGACGGGGGGGCGGCCTACAATGAGCAGTTCTTC. Filled out from reference TRBV5-6 and TRBJ2-1, the complete variable domain reads DAGVTQSPTHLIKTRGQQVTLRCSPKSGHDTVSWYQQALGQGPQFIFQYYEEEERQRGNFPDRFSGHQFPNYSSELNVNALLLGDSALYLCASRDGGAAYNEQFFGPGTRLTVL.

This rearrangement joins TRBV28 to TRBJ1-6; TRBD1 matches 9 bases. The CDR3 has 15 residues. V lost 8 bases, J lost 6 bases, and 8 bases stayed unmatched. Germline CDR1 and CDR2: MDHEN and SYDVKM. This CDR3 is CASLPPGQGNSPLHF. As DNA, the CDR3 is TGTGCCAGCCTTCCTCCGGGACAGGGTAATTCACCCCTCCACTTT.

The chain is built from TRBV6-1 and TRBJ1-5; D not certain. This CDR3 region has 15 residues. The germline gives CDR1 MNHNS, CDR2 SASEGT. Between the trimmed V and J ends, which lost 1 base and 10 bases, there was a span of 17 bases. CDR3 sequence: CASSEDPPGRAPQHF. CDR3 in DNA: TGTGCCAGCAGTGAAGACCCCCCCGGGAGGGCACCCCAGCATTTT.

This sequence joins TRBV6-5 and TRBJ1-3; D perhaps matches TRBD1 (6 bases). Trimming took off 2 bases at V and 4 bases at J, with 12 bases between the two ends. The CDR3 extends over 15 amino acids. Germline CDR1 MNHEY, CDR2 SVGAGI. The CDR3 sequence is CASSYRTEFGNTIYF. CDR3 coding DNA: TGTGCCAGCAGTTACCGGACAGAGTTCGGAAACACCATATATTTT.

The chain has TRBV2 and TRBJ1-2; D is unresolved. Trimming pared 3 bases from V and 4 bases from J, leaving 12 bases between. CDR1 is SNHLY, CDR2 FYNNEI, per germline. This CDR3 is built from 14 residues. The CDR3 bases are TGTGCCAGCAGTGAGGACGCAGAAATCTATGGCTACACCTTC. Its protein is CASSEDAEIYGYTF.

V is TRBV9 and J is TRBJ1-2, with D maybe TRBD1 (6 bases). Trimming shortened V by 6 bases and J by 7 bases, and 13 bases separated the two germline ends. Germline V gives CDR1 SGDLS, CDR2 YYNGEE. This CDR3 contains 12 residues. CDR3 residues: CASMGGLGGYTF. The CDR3 bases are TGTGCCAGCATGGGGGGGCTGGGTGGCTACACCTTC.

The chain couples TRBV27 to TRBJ1-6, with a tentative D call TRBD1 (6 bases). The CDR3 loop spans 16 amino acids. The germline V gene encodes CDR1 MNHEY and CDR2 SMNVEV (reference sequence). V lost 3 bases and J 9 bases, leaving 18 bases between the germline ends. The CDR3 DNA reads as TGTGCCAGCAGTTTTCGGTCGGGGGGCGTCGGTTCACCCCTCCACTTT. Translating it yields CASSFRSGGVGSPLHF.

The chain links TRBV7-2 to TRBJ2-1, with 7 bases that match TRBD2. This CDR3 spans 14 amino acids. V lost 4 bases to trimming and J lost 3 bases; unmatched junction nucleotides: 3. The germline CDR1 and CDR2 sequences are SGHTA and FQGNSA. The CDR3 DNA reads TGTGCCAGCAGCTCCCGGACTAGCTACAATGAGCAGTTCTTC. It translates to CASSSRTSYNEQFF. The whole variable domain, filled in from reference TRBV7-2 and TRBJ2-1, reads GAGVSQSPSNKVTEKGKDVELRCDPISGHTALYWYRQSLGQGLEFLIYFQGNSAPDKSGLPSDRFSAERTGGSVSTLTIQRTQQEDSAVYLCASSSRTSYNEQFFGPGTRLTVL.

The chain uses TRBV25-1 and TRBJ2-1, with TRBD2 matching over 7 bases. Losses at the gene ends were 1 base for V and 3 bases for J; bases not matched to a gene: 3. CDR3 length equals 15 residues. Germline CDR1 and CDR2: MGHDK and SYGVNS. The CDR3 reads CASSEWAGVYNEQFF. The CDR3 DNA is TGTGCCAGCAGTGAATGGGCGGGAGTCTACAATGAGCAGTTCTTC.

The chain combines TRBV30 with TRBJ1-1; weak D call: TRBD1 (6 bases). The CDR3 extends over 14 amino acids. The germline V gene has CDR1 GTSNPN and CDR2 SVGIG (reference sequence). The V end lost 3 bases, the J end lost 1 base, and 12 bases lay between the germline ends. CDR3 in amino acids: CAWSPGHQNTEAFF. The CDR3 nucleotides read TGTGCCTGGAGCCCGGGACACCAGAACACTGAAGCTTTCTTT.